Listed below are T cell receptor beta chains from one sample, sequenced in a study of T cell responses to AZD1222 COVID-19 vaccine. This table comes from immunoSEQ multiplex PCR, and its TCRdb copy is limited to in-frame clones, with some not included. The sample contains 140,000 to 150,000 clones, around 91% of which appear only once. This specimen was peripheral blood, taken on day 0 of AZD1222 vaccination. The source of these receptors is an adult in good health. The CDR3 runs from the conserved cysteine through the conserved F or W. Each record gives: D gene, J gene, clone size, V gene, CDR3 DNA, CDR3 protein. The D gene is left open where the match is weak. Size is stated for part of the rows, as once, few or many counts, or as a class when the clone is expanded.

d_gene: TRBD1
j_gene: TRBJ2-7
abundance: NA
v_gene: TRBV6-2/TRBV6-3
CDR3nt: TGTGCCAGCAGGTACGGACAGGTCTACGAGCAGTACTTC
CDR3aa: CASRYGQVYEQYF

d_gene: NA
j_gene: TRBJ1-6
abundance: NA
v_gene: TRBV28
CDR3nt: TGTGCCAGCAGTTTTCAGGGGTCTTATAATTCACCCCTCCACTTT
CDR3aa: CASSFQGSYNSPLHF

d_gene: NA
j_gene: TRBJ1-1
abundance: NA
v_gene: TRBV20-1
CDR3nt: TGCAGTGCTAGTGGGGGCCTTTCGGACACTGAAGCTTTCTTT
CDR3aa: CSASGGLSDTEAFF

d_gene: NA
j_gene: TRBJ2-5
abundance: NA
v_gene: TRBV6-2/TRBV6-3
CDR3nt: TGTGCCAGCAGTACCTTAGAGACCCAGTACTTC
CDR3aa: CASSTLETQYF

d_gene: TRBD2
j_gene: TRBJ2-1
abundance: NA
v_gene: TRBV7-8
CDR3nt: TGTGCCAGCAGCCGGGGGGGATACAATGAGCAGTTCTTC
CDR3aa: CASSRGGYNEQFF

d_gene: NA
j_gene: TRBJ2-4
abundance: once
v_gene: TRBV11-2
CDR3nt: TGTGCCAGCAGCCTCTGGACGGGTCACATTCAGTACTTC
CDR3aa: CASSLWTGHIQYF

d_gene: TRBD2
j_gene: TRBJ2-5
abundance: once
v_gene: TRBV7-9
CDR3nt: TGTGCCAGCAGCTTAGCTAGCGGGAGCGTGATGGAGACCCAGTACTTC
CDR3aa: CASSLASGSVMETQYF

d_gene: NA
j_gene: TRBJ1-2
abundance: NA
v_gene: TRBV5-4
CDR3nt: TGTGCCAGCAGCTTGGGGGTAAATGGCTACACCTTC
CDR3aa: CASSLGVNGYTF

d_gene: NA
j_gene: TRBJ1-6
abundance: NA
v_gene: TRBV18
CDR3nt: TGTGCCAGCTCACCGGTAACAGATAATTCACCCCTCCACTTT
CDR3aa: CASSPVTDNSPLHF

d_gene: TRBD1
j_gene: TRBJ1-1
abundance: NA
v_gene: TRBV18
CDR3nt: TGTGCCAGTGGGAACAGGGGCGGACGCACTGAAGCTTTCTTT
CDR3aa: CASGNRGGRTEAFF

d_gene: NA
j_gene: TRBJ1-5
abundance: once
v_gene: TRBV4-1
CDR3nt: TGCGCCAGCAGCCAGGCCCACGGTGCCTGGCCCCAGCATTTT
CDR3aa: CASSQAHGAWPQHF

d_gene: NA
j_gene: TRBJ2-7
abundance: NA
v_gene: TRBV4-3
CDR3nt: TGCGCCAGCAGCCCCGCGGACACTCCCTACGAGCAGTACTTC
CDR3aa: CASSPADTPYEQYF

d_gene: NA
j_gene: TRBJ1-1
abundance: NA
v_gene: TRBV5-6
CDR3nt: TGTGCCAGCAGCAAACCCCGGGGGGGGAGCACTGAAGCTTTCTTT
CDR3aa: CASSKPRGGSTEAFF

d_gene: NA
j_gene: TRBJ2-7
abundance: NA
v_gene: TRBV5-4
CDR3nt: TGTGCCAGCAGCTTAAGGGAGAACGAGCAGTACTTC
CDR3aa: CASSLRENEQYF

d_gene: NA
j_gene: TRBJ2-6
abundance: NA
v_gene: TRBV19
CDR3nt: TGTGCCAGTAGTATATTGTTCGGGGGATCTGGGGCCAACGTCCTGACTTTC
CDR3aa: CASSILFGGSGANVLTF

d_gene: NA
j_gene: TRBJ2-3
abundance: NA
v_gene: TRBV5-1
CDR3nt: TGCGCCAGCAGCTTTTCCGTAAGCACAGATACGCAGTATTTT
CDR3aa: CASSFSVSTDTQYF

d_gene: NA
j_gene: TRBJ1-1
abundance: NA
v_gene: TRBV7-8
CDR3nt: TGTGCCAGCAGCCCCCCCATAGCTGCGAACACTGAAGCTTTCTTT
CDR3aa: CASSPPIAANTEAFF

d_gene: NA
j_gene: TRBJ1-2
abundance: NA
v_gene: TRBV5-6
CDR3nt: TGTGCCAGCAGCATCACAGGAGGGTATGGCTACACCTTC
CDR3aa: CASSITGGYGYTF

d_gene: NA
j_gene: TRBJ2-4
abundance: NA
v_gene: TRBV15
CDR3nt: TGTGCCACCAGCAGCTCCCCTACCGGGGTACTAGCCAAAAACATTCAGTACTTC
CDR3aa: CATSSSPTGVLAKNIQYF

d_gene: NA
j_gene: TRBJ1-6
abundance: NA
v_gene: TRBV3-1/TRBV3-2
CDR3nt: TGTGCCAGCAGCCTCAGATCCCTACATTCTTTTGGGTGGAATTCACCCCTCCACTTT
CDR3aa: CASSLRSLHSFGWNSPLHF

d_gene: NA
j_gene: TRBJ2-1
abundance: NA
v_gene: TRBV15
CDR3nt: TGTGCCACCAGCAGATCCTTGAGCAATGAGCAGTTCTTC
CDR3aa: CATSRSLSNEQFF

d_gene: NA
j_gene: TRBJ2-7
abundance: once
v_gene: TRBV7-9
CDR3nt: TGTGCCAGCAGCTTAACGAGAGGCGTGGTACACGAGCAGTACTTC
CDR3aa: CASSLTRGVVHEQYF

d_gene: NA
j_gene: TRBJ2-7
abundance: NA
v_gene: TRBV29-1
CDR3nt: TGCAGCGGACGGACAGCCTACGAGCAGTACTTC
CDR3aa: CSGRTAYEQYF

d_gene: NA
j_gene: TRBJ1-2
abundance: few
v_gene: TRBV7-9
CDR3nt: TGTGCCAGCAGCTTAGGGGGCTATGGCTACACCTTC
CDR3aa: CASSLGGYGYTF

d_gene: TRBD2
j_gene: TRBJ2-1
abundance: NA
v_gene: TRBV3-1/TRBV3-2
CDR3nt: TGTGCCAGCAGCCAAGGGGTAGCTAGCGGGAGGGTGCGTAATGAGCAGTTCTTC
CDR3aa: CASSQGVASGRVRNEQFF

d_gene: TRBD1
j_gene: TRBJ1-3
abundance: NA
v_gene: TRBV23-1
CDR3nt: TGCGCCAGCAGCCTGGGGCGACAGGGACCAGGCAACACCATATATTTT
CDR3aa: CASSLGRQGPGNTIYF